These 26 T cell receptor beta chains originate from one sample sequenced in a study of blood T cell repertoires in COVID-19. The protocol was immunoSEQ multiplex PCR, while the TCRdb copy is restricted to in-frame clones and leaves out a portion. The sample lists 310,000 or so clones; 89% were seen once. Material for sequencing was peripheral blood. The receptors come from a man between 18 and 29 years old who had recovered from COVID-19.

The chain couples TRBV6-5 to TRBJ2-5, with D perhaps matching TRBD2 (5 bases). The CDR3 contains 14 residues. Germline assignment: CDR1 MNHEY and CDR2 SVGAGI. V lost 0 bases and J lost 5, with 10 bases in between. The CDR3 nucleotides are TGTGCCAGCAGTTACTCGCACCGAGGGGAGACCCAGTACTTC. Its protein product is CASSYSHRGETQYF.

The chain links TRBV25-1 to TRBJ1-2, with TRBD1 as a possible D gene (5 bases). From germline, CDR1 is MGHDK and CDR2 SYGVNS. Trimming took off 5 bases at V and 3 bases at J, with 10 bases between the two ends. The CDR3 totals 13 residues. CDR3 nucleotide sequence: TGTGCCAGCAGTCGGGAGGGGCACTATGGCTACACCTTC. It specifies CASSREGHYGYTF.

The CDR3 region has the DNA TGCAGTTTACTTCTGAACACTGAAGCTTTCTTT. Translating it yields CSLLLNTEAFF. The chain couples TRBV20-1 to TRBJ1-1; D is unresolved. In germline, CDR1 is DFQATT, CDR2 SNEGSKA (reference sequence). With 8 bases removed from V and 0 bases from J, the gap between germline ends came to 7 bases. The length of the CDR3 is 11 residues.

This clone was seen only once. Written as DNA, the CDR3 is TGTGCCAGCAGCTCCCTCGCGGGCCTAGCGGGGGTGACTGCGACGCAGTATTTT. Translated: CASSSLAGLAGVTATQYF. The chain links TRBV11-2 to TRBJ2-3; 10 positions agree with TRBD2. The V gene end was trimmed by 4 bases and the J gene end by 9 bases; junction bases not matched to a gene: 19. The germline gives CDR1 SGHAT, CDR2 FQNNGV. CDR3 length: 18 amino acids.

The CDR3 nucleotides read TGTGCCAGCAGTGAAGTCGTGAACAGTAATGAAAAACTGTTTTTT. This translates into CASSEVVNSNEKLFF. The chain uses TRBV2 and TRBJ1-4; unclear D gene. Trimming removed 1 base at V and 4 bases at J, with 10 bases between. Germline CDR1 is SNHLY and CDR2 is FYNNEI. This CDR3 has 15 amino acids.

The rearrangement joins TRBV4-1 to TRBJ1-1; D remains unclear. Germline V gene lookup returns CDR1 MGHRA and CDR2 YSYEKL. There are 13 residues in the CDR3. V lost 7 bases to trimming and J lost 1 base, with 10 bases between them. The CDR3 bases are TGCGCCAGCACCCTGCGACAGAACACTGAAGCTTTCTTT. It yields the protein CASTLRQNTEAFF.

This clone was counted between two and nine times. This rearrangement joins TRBV5-5 to TRBJ1-2, with D uncertain. CDR1 and CDR2 (germline): SGHKS, YYEKEE (reference sequence). The V and J ends lost 2 bases and 2 bases respectively, with 4 bases between them. The CDR3 totals 12 residues. The CDR3 reads CASSLQNYGYTF. The DNA for the CDR3 is TGTGCCAGCAGCTTACAAAACTATGGCTACACCTTC.

The genes are TRBV27 and TRBJ1-6; perhaps TRBD1 as D (6 bases). CDR3 length equals 14 residues. Germline CDR1 MNHEY, CDR2 SMNVEV (reference sequence). Deletions cut 6 bases from V and 6 bases from J, with 12 bases between. Here the CDR3 DNA reads TGTGCCAGCAGGGAGGACAGCGTTAATTCACCCCTCCACTTT. Translation: CASREDSVNSPLHF.

The chain uses TRBV5-1 and TRBJ2-1, with 8 bases identical to TRBD1. The CDR3 totals 13 residues. V was clipped by 4 bases and J by 8 bases; unmatched bases: 5. CDR1 is SGHRS, CDR2 YFSETQ, per germline. The CDR3 DNA sequence: TGCGCCAGCAGCCTCGGACAGGGCGATGAGCAGTTCTTC. Its protein is CASSLGQGDEQFF.

V gene TRBV19 combines with J gene TRBJ1-1; D is perhaps TRBD1 (6 bases). The length of the CDR3 is 11 residues. V dropped 10 bases and J dropped 8 bases, with 14 bases sitting between them. Looked up from germline, CDR1 is LNHDA and CDR2 is SQIVND (reference sequence). CDR3 region: CATRTGQEAFF. CDR3 bases: TGTGCCACTCGCACCGGACAGGAAGCTTTCTTT.

On this clone: The sample holds other DNA sequences that translate to the same CDR3. This chain links TRBV19 with TRBJ2-7, with 11 nucleotides matching TRBD1. From germline, CDR1 is LNHDA and CDR2 SQIVND (reference sequence). V shed 3 bases and J 3 bases; nucleotides not matched to a gene: 1. This CDR3 spans 14 amino acids. CDR3 region: CASSIGTGGYEQYF. CDR3 in DNA: TGTGCCAGTAGTATCGGGACAGGGGGCTACGAGCAGTACTTC.

This clone was seen only once. The genes are TRBV7-8 and TRBJ2-1; D might be TRBD1 (6 bases). The CDR3 loop spans 16 amino acids. Between the trimmed V and J ends, which lost 5 bases and 3 bases, there was a span of 17 bases. Germline CDR1 SGHVS, CDR2 FQNEAQ. The CDR3 region is CASSATGKVGYNEQFF. As DNA, the CDR3 is TGTGCCAGCAGCGCAACAGGGAAGGTCGGCTACAATGAGCAGTTCTTC.

The genes are TRBV27 and TRBJ2-1; 7 bases match TRBD1. V was pared by 8 bases and J by 8 bases, with 9 bases of the junction left unmatched. This CDR3 spans 13 amino acids. CDR1 and CDR2 from the germline V gene are MNHEY and SMNVEV (reference sequence). The CDR3 DNA sequence: TGTGCCAGCGTGCCCCAGGGGGAGCATGAGCAGTTCTTC. Its protein is CASVPQGEHEQFF.

This chain uses TRBV19 with TRBJ2-1, with D tentatively TRBD2 (6 bases). The V end lost 8 bases, the J end lost 5 bases, and 19 bases lay between the germline ends. There are 15 residues in the CDR3. Germline V gene sequence: CDR1 LNHDA, CDR2 SQIVND (reference sequence). The CDR3 loop is CASARSGFPNNEQFF. The CDR3 nucleotides are TGTGCCAGTGCCCGTAGCGGCTTCCCCAACAATGAGCAGTTCTTC.

The CDR3 region is CASSKVRRNRNTEAFF. The CDR3 DNA sequence: TGTGCCAGCAGCAAAGTAAGGAGGAACAGGAACACTGAAGCTTTCTTT. The J gene is TRBJ1-1, the V gene TRBV21-1. TRBV21-1 is a recognized pseudogene. The CDR3 runs 16 residues.

V usage is TRBV19 and J usage is TRBJ2-5; no definite D call. Per the germline V gene, CDR1 is LNHDA and CDR2 is SQIVND (reference sequence). There are 15 residues in the CDR3. The V and J ends lost 1 base and 1 base respectively, with 10 bases between them. The CDR3 loop reads CASSIGASIQETQYF. The CDR3 nucleotides are TGTGCCAGTAGTATAGGGGCCTCAATCCAAGAGACCCAGTACTTC.

The chain couples TRBV13 to TRBJ2-7; possibly TRBD2 for D (6 bases). This CDR3 has 14 amino acids. Germline V CDR1 and CDR2: PRHDT, FYEKMQ (reference sequence). Deletions cut 5 bases from V and 3 bases from J, with 14 bases between. The CDR3 bases are TGTGCCAGCAGCGTGGGACTCTCATTCTACGAGCAGTACTTC. Protein: CASSVGLSFYEQYF.

This chain uses TRBV27 with TRBJ2-1; no clear D gene. Germline CDR1 is MNHEY and CDR2 is SMNVEV (reference sequence). The length of the CDR3 is 16 residues. V was shortened by 3 bases and J by 1 base, with 13 bases between the two germline ends. The chain's CDR3 is CASSFSGDPSYNEQFF. In DNA, the CDR3 is TGTGCCAGCAGTTTTTCCGGAGATCCGTCCTACAATGAGCAGTTCTTC.

This clone was detected once. The V and J genes are TRBV18 and TRBJ2-7; 8 nucleotides agree with TRBD1. V shed 3 bases and J 2 bases; nucleotides not matched to a gene: 6. Germline assignment: CDR1 KGHSH and CDR2 LQKENI. The CDR3 contains 15 residues. This chain's CDR3 is CASSPGLDRAYEQYF. For the CDR3, the DNA is TGTGCCAGCTCACCGGGACTGGACAGGGCCTACGAGCAGTACTTC.

The rearrangement links TRBV6-4 to TRBJ2-2; D is possibly TRBD2 (5 bases). This CDR3 region has 14 residues. V lost 8 bases and J 3 bases, leaving 13 bases between the germline ends. CDR1 MRHNA and CDR2 SNTAGT come from the germline V gene. DNA for the CDR3: TGTGCCAGCCGCCCGGACTTCGACACCGGGGAGCTGTTTTTT. It yields the protein CASRPDFDTGELFF.

This clone was recorded once. This chain joins TRBV7-9 and TRBJ2-3; D remains ambiguous. This CDR3 has 11 residues. Germline values: CDR1 SEHNR, CDR2 FQNEAQ (reference sequence). Trimming pared 5 bases from V and 7 bases from J, leaving 7 bases between. As DNA, the CDR3 is TGTGCCAGCAGCCGTACAAATACGCAGTATTTT. Translating gives CASSRTNTQYF.

This sequence joins TRBV9 and TRBJ1-2; possibly TRBD1 for D (6 bases). V dropped 3 bases and J dropped 2 bases, with 8 bases sitting between them. The CDR3 is 13 residues long. The germline V gene has CDR1 SGDLS and CDR2 YYNGEE. For the CDR3, the DNA is TGTGCCAGCAGCGGCGGACAGAACTATGGCTACACCTTC. Translating it yields CASSGGQNYGYTF.

On this clone: Different DNA sequences within this sample yield the same CDR3. This chain joins TRBV5-1 and TRBJ1-4; 7 nucleotides line up with TRBD1. Germline CDR1 reads SGHRS; CDR2 reads YFSETQ. V was clipped by 4 bases and J by 0 bases; unmatched bases: 3. CDR3 length equals 15 residues. CDR3 amino acids: CASSLGQTTNEKLFF. The CDR3 DNA sequence: TGCGCCAGCAGCCTGGGACAGACAACTAATGAAAAACTGTTTTTT.

The chain uses TRBV14 and TRBJ2-3, with D unresolved. Germline V gives CDR1 SGHDN, CDR2 FVKESK. CDR3 length: 13 amino acids. V was pared by 3 bases and J by 5 bases, with 9 bases between. Here the CDR3 reads CASSQYRVDTQYF. The DNA for the CDR3 is TGTGCCAGCAGCCAGTATCGGGTAGATACGCAGTATTTT.

The gene calls are TRBV9 and TRBJ2-1, with 10 positions matching TRBD2. This CDR3 has 19 amino acids. With 0 bases clipped from V and 1 base from J, the junction kept 10 bases outside the gene matches. CDR1 is SGDLS and CDR2 is YYNGEE in the germline V gene. CDR3 residues: CASSVALESGGASYNEQFF. The CDR3 bases are TGTGCCAGCAGCGTAGCTTTAGAAAGCGGGGGGGCTTCCTACAATGAGCAGTTCTTC.

The chain combines TRBV15 with TRBJ2-2, with D perhaps TRBD2 (6 bases). This CDR3 spans 16 amino acids. Germline loops: CDR1 LNHNV, CDR2 YYDKDF (reference sequence). Trimming took 0 bases from V and 2 from J, leaving 10 bases between them. CDR3 region: CATSRDWAGNTGELFF. CDR3 nucleotide sequence: TGTGCCACCAGCAGAGATTGGGCGGGAAACACCGGGGAGCTGTTTTTT.